The entry that follows covers one T cell receptor beta chain sequence. These data are taken from a study of blood T cell repertoires in COVID-19. The data were produced by immunoSEQ multiplex PCR, yet TCRdb's version contains in-frame clones alone and is incomplete. The table has about 38,000 clones, more than 75% seen once. The source material was peripheral blood. This TCR was recovered from a man aged 50 to 60 with active or convalescent COVID-19.

The CDR3 region is CASSERLAGDEQYF. The DNA of the CDR3 is TGCGCCAGCAGTGAGAGACTAGCGGGAGACGAGCAGTACTTC. V and J are TRBV10-1 and TRBJ2-7; 12 nucleotides match TRBD2. The CDR3 spans 14 residues. J was trimmed by 5 bases and V by 2 bases; bases with no gene match: 1. Germline assignment: CDR1 WNHNN and CDR2 SYGVQD (reference sequence).